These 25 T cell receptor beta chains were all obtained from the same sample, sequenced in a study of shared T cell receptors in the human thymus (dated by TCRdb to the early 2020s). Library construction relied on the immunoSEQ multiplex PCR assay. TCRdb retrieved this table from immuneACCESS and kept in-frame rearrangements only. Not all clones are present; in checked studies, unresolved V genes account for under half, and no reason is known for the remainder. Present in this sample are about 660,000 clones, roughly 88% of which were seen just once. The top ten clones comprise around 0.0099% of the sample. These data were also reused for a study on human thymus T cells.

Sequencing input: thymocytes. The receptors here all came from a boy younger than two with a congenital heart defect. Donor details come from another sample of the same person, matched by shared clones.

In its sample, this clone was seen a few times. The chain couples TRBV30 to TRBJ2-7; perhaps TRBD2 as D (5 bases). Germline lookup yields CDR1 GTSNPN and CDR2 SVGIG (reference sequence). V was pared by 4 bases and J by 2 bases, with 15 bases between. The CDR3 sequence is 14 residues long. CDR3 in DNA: TGTGCCTGGAAGAAAAGCGGAACCCCCTACGAGCAGTACTTC. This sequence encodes CAWKKSGTPYEQYF.

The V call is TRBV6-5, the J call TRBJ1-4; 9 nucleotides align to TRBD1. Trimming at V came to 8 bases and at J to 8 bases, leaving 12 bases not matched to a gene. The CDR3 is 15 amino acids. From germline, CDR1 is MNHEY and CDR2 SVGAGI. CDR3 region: CASSPGGQGNEKLFF. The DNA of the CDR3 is TGTGCCAGCTCCCCGGGGGGACAGGGAAACGAAAAACTGTTTTTT.

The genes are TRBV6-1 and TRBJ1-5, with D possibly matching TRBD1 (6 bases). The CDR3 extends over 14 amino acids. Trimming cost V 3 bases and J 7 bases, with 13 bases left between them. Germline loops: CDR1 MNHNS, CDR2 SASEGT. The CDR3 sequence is CASSDVQGYQPQHF. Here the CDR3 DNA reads TGTGCCAGCAGTGATGTGCAGGGGTACCAGCCCCAGCATTTT.

Here the CDR3 DNA reads TGCGCCAGCAGCCAAGTGGCTAGCGGGAGCCAAGAGACCCAGTACTTC. Translated, it gives CASSQVASGSQETQYF. This chain uses TRBV4-1 with TRBJ2-5; 10 nucleotides agree with TRBD2. This CDR3 is 16 amino acids long. V trimming: 1 base; J trimming: 1 base; junction bases outside the gene matches: 3. Germline values: CDR1 MGHRA, CDR2 YSYEKL.

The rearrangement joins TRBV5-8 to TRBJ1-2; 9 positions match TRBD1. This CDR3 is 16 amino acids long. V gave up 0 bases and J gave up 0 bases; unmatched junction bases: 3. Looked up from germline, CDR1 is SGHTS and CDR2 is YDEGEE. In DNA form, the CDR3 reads TGTGCCAGCAGCTTGGACAGGGGGCTAGCTAACTATGGCTACACCTTC. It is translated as CASSLDRGLANYGYTF.

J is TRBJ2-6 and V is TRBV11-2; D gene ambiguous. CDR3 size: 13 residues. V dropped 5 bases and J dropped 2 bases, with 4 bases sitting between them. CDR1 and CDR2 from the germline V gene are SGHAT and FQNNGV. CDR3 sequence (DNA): TGTGCCAGCAGCAATACTGGGGCCAACGTCCTGACTTTC. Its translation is CASSNTGANVLTF.

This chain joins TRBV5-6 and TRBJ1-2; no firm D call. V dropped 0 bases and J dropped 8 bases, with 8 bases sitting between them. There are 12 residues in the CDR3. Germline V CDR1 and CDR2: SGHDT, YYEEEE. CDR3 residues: CASSLGRYGYTF. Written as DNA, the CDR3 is TGTGCCAGCAGCTTGGGGAGGTACGGCTACACCTTC.

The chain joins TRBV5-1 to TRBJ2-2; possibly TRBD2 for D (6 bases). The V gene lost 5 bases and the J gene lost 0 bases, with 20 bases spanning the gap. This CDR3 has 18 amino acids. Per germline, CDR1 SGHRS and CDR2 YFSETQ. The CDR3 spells CASRQAVAGTSNTGELFF. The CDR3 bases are TGCGCCAGCAGGCAAGCTGTCGCCGGGACTTCGAACACCGGGGAGCTGTTTTTT.

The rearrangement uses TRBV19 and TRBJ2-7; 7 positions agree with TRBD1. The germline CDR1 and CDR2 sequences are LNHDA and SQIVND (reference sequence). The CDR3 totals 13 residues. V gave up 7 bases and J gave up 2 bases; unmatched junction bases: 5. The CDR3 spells CASKAQGTYEQYF. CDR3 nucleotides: TGTGCCAGTAAAGCACAGGGGACCTACGAGCAGTACTTC.

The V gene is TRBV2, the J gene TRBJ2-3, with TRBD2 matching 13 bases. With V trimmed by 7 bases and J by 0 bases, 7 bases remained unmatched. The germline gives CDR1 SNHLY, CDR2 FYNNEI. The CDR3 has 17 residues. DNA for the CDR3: TGTGCCAGCAAAGCACTAGCGGGAGGGGCTAGCACAGATACGCAGTATTTT. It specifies CASKALAGGASTDTQYF.

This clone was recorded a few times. This chain's CDR3 is CASGYGTSGGGLGDEQFF. For the CDR3, the DNA is TGTGCCAGCGGATACGGGACTAGCGGCGGGGGGCTCGGCGATGAGCAGTTCTTC. The chain uses TRBV7-9 and TRBJ2-1; 11 nucleotides line up with TRBD2. The CDR3 contains 18 residues. CDR1 SEHNR and CDR2 FQNEAQ come from the germline V gene (reference sequence). With V trimmed by 8 bases and J by 8 bases, 20 bases remained unmatched.

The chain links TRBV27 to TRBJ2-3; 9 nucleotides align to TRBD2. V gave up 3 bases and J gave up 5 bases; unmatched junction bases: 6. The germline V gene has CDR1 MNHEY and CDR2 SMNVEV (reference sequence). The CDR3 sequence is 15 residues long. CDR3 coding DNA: TGTGCCAGCAGTTTGACGAGCGGGAGGATAGATACGCAGTATTTT. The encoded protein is CASSLTSGRIDTQYF.

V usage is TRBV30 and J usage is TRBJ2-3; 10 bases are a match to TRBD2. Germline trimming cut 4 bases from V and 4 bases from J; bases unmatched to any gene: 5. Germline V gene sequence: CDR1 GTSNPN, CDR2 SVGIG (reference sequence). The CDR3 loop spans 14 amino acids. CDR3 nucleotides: TGTGCCTGGAAAGATAGCGGGAGGTCAGATACGCAGTATTTT. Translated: CAWKDSGRSDTQYF.

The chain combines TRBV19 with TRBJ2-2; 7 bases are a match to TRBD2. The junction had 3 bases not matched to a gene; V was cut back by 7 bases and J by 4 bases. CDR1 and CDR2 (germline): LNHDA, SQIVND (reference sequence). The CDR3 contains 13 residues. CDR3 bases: TGTGCCAGTATTGGGACTACCACCGGGGAGCTGTTTTTT. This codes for CASIGTTTGELFF.

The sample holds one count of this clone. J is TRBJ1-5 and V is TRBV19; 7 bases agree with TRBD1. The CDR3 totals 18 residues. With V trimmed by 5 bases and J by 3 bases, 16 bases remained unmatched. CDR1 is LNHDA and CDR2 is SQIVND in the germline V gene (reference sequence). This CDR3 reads CASSSLIPGQSHNQPQHF. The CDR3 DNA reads TGTGCCAGTAGTTCGCTTATTCCGGGACAGTCGCACAATCAGCCCCAGCATTTT.

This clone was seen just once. In DNA, the CDR3 is TGTGCCAGCAGCTCCCCCCGGCGGGGGAGCACAGATACGCAGTATTTT. Translated, it gives CASSSPRRGSTDTQYF. The chain joins TRBV27 to TRBJ2-3; 7 bases match TRBD2. V lost 6 bases to trimming and J lost 0 bases; unmatched junction nucleotides: 9. Per germline, CDR1 MNHEY and CDR2 SMNVEV (reference sequence). There are 16 residues in the CDR3.

The CDR3 coding sequence is TGTGCCAGCAGCTTCTCGGGGAGCCCCTACAATGAGCAGTTCTTC. As protein: CASSFSGSPYNEQFF. The rearrangement joins TRBV7-8 to TRBJ2-1; D might be TRBD2 (5 bases). CDR3 length equals 15 residues. V was cut by 3 bases and J by 2 bases, with 11 bases left in between. CDR1 and CDR2 from the germline V gene are SGHVS and FQNEAQ.

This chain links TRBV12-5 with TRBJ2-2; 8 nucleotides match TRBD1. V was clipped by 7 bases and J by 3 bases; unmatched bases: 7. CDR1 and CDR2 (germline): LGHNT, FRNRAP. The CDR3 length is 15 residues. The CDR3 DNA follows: TGTGCTAGTGCCGCCAGGGGGCCCCACACCGGGGAGCTGTTTTTT. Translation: CASAARGPHTGELFF.

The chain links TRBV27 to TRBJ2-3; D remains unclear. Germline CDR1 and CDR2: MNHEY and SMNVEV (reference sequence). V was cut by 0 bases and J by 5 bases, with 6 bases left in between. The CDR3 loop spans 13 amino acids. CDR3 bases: TGTGCCAGCAGTTTATCCCTCCGAGATACGCAGTATTTT. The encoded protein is CASSLSLRDTQYF.

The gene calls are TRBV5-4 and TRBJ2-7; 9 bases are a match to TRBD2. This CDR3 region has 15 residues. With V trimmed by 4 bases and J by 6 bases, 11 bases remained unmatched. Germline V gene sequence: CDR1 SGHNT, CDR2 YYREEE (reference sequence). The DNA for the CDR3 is TGTGCCAGCAGCATAAGACTAGCGGAGCGGGGCGAGCAGTACTTC. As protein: CASSIRLAERGEQYF. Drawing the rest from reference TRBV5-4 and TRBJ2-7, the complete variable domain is ETGVTQSPTHLIKTRGQQVTLRCSSQSGHNTVSWYQQALGQGPQFIFQYYREEENGRGNFPPRFSGLQFPNYSSELNVNALELDDSALYLCASSIRLAERGEQYFGPGTRLTVT.

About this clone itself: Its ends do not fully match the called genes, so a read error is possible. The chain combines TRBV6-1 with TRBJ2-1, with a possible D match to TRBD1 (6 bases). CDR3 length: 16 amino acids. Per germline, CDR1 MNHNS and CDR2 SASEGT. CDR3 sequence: CASREAQPGAYNEQFF. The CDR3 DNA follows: TGTGCCAGCAGGGAAGCTCAGCCAGGGGCCTACAATGAGCAGTTCTTC.

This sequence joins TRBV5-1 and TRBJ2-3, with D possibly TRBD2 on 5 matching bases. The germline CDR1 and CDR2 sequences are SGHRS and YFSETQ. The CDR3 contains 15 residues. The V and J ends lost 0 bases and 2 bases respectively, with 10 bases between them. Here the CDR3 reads CASSLVGLATDTQYF. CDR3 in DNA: TGCGCCAGCAGCTTGGTGGGCCTAGCCACAGATACGCAGTATTTT. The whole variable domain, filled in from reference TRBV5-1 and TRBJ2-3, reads KAGVTQTPRYLIKTRGQQVTLSCSPISGHRSVSWYQQTPGQGLQFLFEYFSETQRNKGNFPGRFSGRQFSNSRSEMNVSTLELGDSALYLCASSLVGLATDTQYFGPGTRLTVL.

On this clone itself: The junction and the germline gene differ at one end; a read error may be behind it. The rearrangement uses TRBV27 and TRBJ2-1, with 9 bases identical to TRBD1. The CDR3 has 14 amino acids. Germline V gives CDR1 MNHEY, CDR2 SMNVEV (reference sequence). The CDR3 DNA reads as TGTGCCAGCAGTTCCCCTCGGGACAGGGATGATCAGTTCTTC. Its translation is CASSSPRDRDDQFF.

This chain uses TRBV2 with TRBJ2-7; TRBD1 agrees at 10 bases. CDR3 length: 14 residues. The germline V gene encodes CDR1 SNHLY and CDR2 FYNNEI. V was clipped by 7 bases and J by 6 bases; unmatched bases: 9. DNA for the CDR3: TGTGCCAGCACACGAGGGACAGGGGCCCTCGAGCAGTACTTC. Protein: CASTRGTGALEQYF. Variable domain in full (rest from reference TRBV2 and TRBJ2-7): EPEVTQTPSHQVTQMGQEVILRCVPISNHLYFYWYRQILGQKVEFLVSFYNNEISEKSEIFDDQFSVERPDGSNFTLKIRSTKLEDSAMYFCASTRGTGALEQYFGPGTRLTVT.

For the CDR3, the DNA is TGTGCCAGTAGCGGGAGAGAGGAAGAGACCCAGTACTTC. Protein: CASSGREEETQYF. The rearrangement joins TRBV6-5 to TRBJ2-5; 9 bases agree with TRBD2. V was clipped by 9 bases and J by 3 bases; unmatched bases: 5. Germline CDR1 is MNHEY and CDR2 is SVGAGI. This CDR3 is built from 13 residues.